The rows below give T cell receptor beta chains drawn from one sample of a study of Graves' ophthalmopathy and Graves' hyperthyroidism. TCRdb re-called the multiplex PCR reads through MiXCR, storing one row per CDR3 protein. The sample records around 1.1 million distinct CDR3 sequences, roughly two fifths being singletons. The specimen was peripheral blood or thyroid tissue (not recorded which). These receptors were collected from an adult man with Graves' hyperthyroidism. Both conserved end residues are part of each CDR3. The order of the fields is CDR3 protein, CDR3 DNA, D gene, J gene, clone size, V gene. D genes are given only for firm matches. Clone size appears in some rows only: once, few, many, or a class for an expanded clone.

CDR3 protein: CASSLAQLAAGELFF; CDR3 DNA: TGTGCCAGCAGTTTGGCGCAACTAGCGGCCGGGGAGCTGTTTTTT; D gene: TRBD2; J gene: TRBJ2-2; clone size: .; V gene: TRBV2
CDR3 protein: CAWSGAYGYTF; CDR3 DNA: TGTGCCTGGTCAGGAGCCTATGGCTACACCTTC; D gene: .; J gene: TRBJ1-2; clone size: many; V gene: TRBV30
CDR3 protein: CASSQDQRGRGTGELFF; CDR3 DNA: TGCGCCAGCAGCCAAGACCAGCGCGGGAGGGGCACCGGGGAGCTGTTTTTT; D gene: TRBD2; J gene: TRBJ2-2; clone size: .; V gene: TRBV4-3
CDR3 protein: CASKYMTGEGETQYF; CDR3 DNA: TGTGCCAGCAAGTACATGACAGGAGAGGGAGAGACCCAGTACTTC; D gene: .; J gene: TRBJ2-5; clone size: many; V gene: TRBV2
CDR3 protein: CSAQLGSDNSPLHF; CDR3 DNA: TGCAGTGCCCAACTGGGTTCAGATAATTCACCCCTCCACTTT; D gene: .; J gene: TRBJ1-6; clone size: .; V gene: TRBV20-1
CDR3 protein: CASSLVGSQYEQYF; CDR3 DNA: TGTGCCAGCAGTTTGGTAGGTTCTCAATACGAGCAGTACTTC; D gene: .; J gene: TRBJ2-7; clone size: many; V gene: TRBV12-3/TRBV12-4
CDR3 protein: CAISELGGADEQYF; CDR3 DNA: TGTGCCATCAGTGAACTGGGGGGGGCGGATGAGCAGTACTTC; D gene: .; J gene: TRBJ2-7; clone size: many; V gene: TRBV10-3
CDR3 protein: CATGQGQSPLHF; CDR3 DNA: TGTGCCACCGGACAGGGGCAATCACCCCTCCACTTT; D gene: TRBD1; J gene: TRBJ1-6; clone size: many; V gene: TRBV7-8
CDR3 protein: CASSLQRELRYEQYF; CDR3 DNA: TGCGCCAGCAGCCTACAGCGGGAGCTTAGGTACGAGCAGTACTTC; D gene: TRBD2; J gene: TRBJ2-7; clone size: few; V gene: TRBV4-3
CDR3 protein: CASSVAGLAYEQYF; CDR3 DNA: TGTGCCAGCAGCGTTGCGGGGCTAGCCTACGAGCAGTACTTC; D gene: .; J gene: TRBJ2-7; clone size: .; V gene: TRBV7-2
CDR3 protein: CASSVGLAGDPGEQFF; CDR3 DNA: TGTGCCAGCAGCGTAGGGCTAGCGGGAGACCCAGGGGAGCAGTTCTTC; D gene: TRBD2; J gene: TRBJ2-1; clone size: many; V gene: TRBV9
CDR3 protein: CASNPGQGVAHEQYF; CDR3 DNA: TGTGCCAGCAATCCTGGACAGGGAGTCGCCCACGAGCAGTACTTC; D gene: TRBD1; J gene: TRBJ2-7; clone size: .; V gene: TRBV2
CDR3 protein: CASSSGTQGSEPPLHF; CDR3 DNA: TGTGCCAGCAGTTCCGGGACGCAAGGGTCGGAGCCACCCCTCCACTTT; D gene: .; J gene: TRBJ1-6; clone size: .; V gene: TRBV28
CDR3 protein: CASSYEGVRSPLHF; CDR3 DNA: TGTGCCAGCAGTTACGAGGGAGTGCGGTCACCCCTCCACTTT; D gene: .; J gene: TRBJ1-6; clone size: many; V gene: TRBV6-5
CDR3 protein: CAISAPDRGPDEQYF; CDR3 DNA: TGTGCCATCAGTGCGCCGGACAGGGGGCCCGACGAGCAGTACTTC; D gene: TRBD1; J gene: TRBJ2-7; clone size: .; V gene: TRBV10-3
CDR3 protein: CSARDHSRGSNQPQHF; CDR3 DNA: TGCAGTGCTAGAGATCATTCCCGGGGGAGCAATCAGCCCCAGCATTTT; D gene: .; J gene: TRBJ1-5; clone size: .; V gene: TRBV20-1
CDR3 protein: CSARPRGPSNQPQHF; CDR3 DNA: TGCAGTGCTAGACCCCGGGGACCTTCCAATCAGCCCCAGCATTTT; D gene: .; J gene: TRBJ1-5; clone size: few; V gene: TRBV20-1
CDR3 protein: CASSLSYGSYEQYF; CDR3 DNA: TGTGCCAGCAGCTTATCATACGGAAGCTACGAGCAGTACTTC; D gene: .; J gene: TRBJ2-7; clone size: many; V gene: TRBV7-9
CDR3 protein: CSARQVQVEQYF; CDR3 DNA: TGCAGTGCTAGACAGGTTCAAGTCGAGCAGTACTTC; D gene: .; J gene: TRBJ2-7; clone size: few; V gene: TRBV20-1
CDR3 protein: CASRDQGGRDRVGEQYF; CDR3 DNA: TGTGCCAGCAGGGACCAGGGGGGGCGGGACAGGGTCGGCGAGCAGTACTTC; D gene: TRBD1; J gene: TRBJ2-7; clone size: many; V gene: TRBV7-2
CDR3 protein: CASSTRGATNEKLFF; CDR3 DNA: TGTGCCAGCAGCACGCGGGGGGCAACTAATGAAAAACTGTTTTTT; D gene: .; J gene: TRBJ1-4; clone size: once; V gene: TRBV11-1
CDR3 protein: CASSFASSEAFF; CDR3 DNA: TGTGCCAGCAGCTTCGCTAGCTCTGAAGCTTTCTTT; D gene: .; J gene: TRBJ1-1; clone size: few; V gene: TRBV5-8
CDR3 protein: CSAAILEAFF; CDR3 DNA: TGCAGTGCTGCGATACTTGAAGCTTTCTTT; D gene: .; J gene: TRBJ1-1; clone size: many; V gene: TRBV20-1
CDR3 protein: CASSATGAVTEAFF; CDR3 DNA: TGTGCCAGCTCAGCGACGGGGGCTGTCACTGAAGCTTTCTTT; D gene: .; J gene: TRBJ1-1; clone size: few; V gene: TRBV10-3
CDR3 protein: CASSTDGGEKLFF; CDR3 DNA: TGTGCCAGCAGCACAGACGGCGGCGAAAAACTGTTTTTT; D gene: .; J gene: TRBJ1-4; clone size: once; V gene: TRBV7-9
CDR3 protein: CASSPAQGVFNQPQHF; CDR3 DNA: TGTGCCAGCTCGCCGGCGCAGGGGGTGTTCAATCAGCCCCAGCATTTT; D gene: TRBD1; J gene: TRBJ1-5; clone size: .; V gene: TRBV7-2
CDR3 protein: CASIGLWNQPQHF; CDR3 DNA: TGTGCCAGCATAGGGCTTTGGAATCAGCCCCAGCATTTT; D gene: .; J gene: TRBJ1-5; clone size: .; V gene: TRBV10-3
CDR3 protein: CAWSLPGQLHQPQHF; CDR3 DNA: TGTGCCTGGAGTCTCCCTGGACAGTTACATCAGCCCCAGCATTTT; D gene: .; J gene: TRBJ1-5; clone size: .; V gene: TRBV30
CDR3 protein: CAIRGDREAETQYF; CDR3 DNA: TGTGCCATCAGGGGGGACAGGGAGGCAGAGACCCAGTACTTC; D gene: TRBD1; J gene: TRBJ2-5; clone size: many; V gene: TRBV10-3
CDR3 protein: CAISPGQGGLGYEQYF; CDR3 DNA: TGTGCCATCAGCCCGGGACAGGGAGGGTTAGGCTACGAGCAGTACTTC; D gene: TRBD1; J gene: TRBJ2-7; clone size: many; V gene: TRBV10-3
CDR3 protein: CSAIAGAPYEQYF; CDR3 DNA: TGCAGTGCTATAGCGGGAGCCCCTTACGAGCAGTACTTC; D gene: TRBD2; J gene: TRBJ2-7; clone size: few; V gene: TRBV20-1
CDR3 protein: CASRYDGNTEAFF; CDR3 DNA: TGCGCCAGCAGATATGACGGGAACACTGAAGCTTTCTTT; D gene: .; J gene: TRBJ1-1; clone size: many; V gene: TRBV5-1
CDR3 protein: CASSVAPGLAEPYEQYF; CDR3 DNA: TGTGCCAGCAGCGTAGCGCCAGGACTAGCGGAGCCCTACGAGCAGTACTTC; D gene: TRBD2; J gene: TRBJ2-7; clone size: many; V gene: TRBV9
CDR3 protein: CASSLDRVTAYEQYF; CDR3 DNA: TGTGCCAGCAGCTTAGATCGGGTGACTGCCTACGAGCAGTACTTC; D gene: .; J gene: TRBJ2-7; clone size: many; V gene: TRBV7-2